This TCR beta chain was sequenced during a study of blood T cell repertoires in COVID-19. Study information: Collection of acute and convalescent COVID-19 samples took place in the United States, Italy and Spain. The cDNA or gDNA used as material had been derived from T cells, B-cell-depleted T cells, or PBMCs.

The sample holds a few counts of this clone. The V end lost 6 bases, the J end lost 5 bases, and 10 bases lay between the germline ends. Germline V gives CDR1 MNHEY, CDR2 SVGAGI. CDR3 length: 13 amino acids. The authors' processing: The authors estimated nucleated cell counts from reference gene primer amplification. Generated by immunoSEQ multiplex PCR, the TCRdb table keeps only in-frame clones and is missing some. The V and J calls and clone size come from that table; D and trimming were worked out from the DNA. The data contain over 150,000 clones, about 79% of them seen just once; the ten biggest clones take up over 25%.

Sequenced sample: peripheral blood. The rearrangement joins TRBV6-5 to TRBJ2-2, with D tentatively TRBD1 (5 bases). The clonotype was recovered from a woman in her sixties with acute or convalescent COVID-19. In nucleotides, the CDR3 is TGTGCCAGCAGCCTGACAGAAACCGGGGAGCTGTTTTTT. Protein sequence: CASSLTETGELFF.